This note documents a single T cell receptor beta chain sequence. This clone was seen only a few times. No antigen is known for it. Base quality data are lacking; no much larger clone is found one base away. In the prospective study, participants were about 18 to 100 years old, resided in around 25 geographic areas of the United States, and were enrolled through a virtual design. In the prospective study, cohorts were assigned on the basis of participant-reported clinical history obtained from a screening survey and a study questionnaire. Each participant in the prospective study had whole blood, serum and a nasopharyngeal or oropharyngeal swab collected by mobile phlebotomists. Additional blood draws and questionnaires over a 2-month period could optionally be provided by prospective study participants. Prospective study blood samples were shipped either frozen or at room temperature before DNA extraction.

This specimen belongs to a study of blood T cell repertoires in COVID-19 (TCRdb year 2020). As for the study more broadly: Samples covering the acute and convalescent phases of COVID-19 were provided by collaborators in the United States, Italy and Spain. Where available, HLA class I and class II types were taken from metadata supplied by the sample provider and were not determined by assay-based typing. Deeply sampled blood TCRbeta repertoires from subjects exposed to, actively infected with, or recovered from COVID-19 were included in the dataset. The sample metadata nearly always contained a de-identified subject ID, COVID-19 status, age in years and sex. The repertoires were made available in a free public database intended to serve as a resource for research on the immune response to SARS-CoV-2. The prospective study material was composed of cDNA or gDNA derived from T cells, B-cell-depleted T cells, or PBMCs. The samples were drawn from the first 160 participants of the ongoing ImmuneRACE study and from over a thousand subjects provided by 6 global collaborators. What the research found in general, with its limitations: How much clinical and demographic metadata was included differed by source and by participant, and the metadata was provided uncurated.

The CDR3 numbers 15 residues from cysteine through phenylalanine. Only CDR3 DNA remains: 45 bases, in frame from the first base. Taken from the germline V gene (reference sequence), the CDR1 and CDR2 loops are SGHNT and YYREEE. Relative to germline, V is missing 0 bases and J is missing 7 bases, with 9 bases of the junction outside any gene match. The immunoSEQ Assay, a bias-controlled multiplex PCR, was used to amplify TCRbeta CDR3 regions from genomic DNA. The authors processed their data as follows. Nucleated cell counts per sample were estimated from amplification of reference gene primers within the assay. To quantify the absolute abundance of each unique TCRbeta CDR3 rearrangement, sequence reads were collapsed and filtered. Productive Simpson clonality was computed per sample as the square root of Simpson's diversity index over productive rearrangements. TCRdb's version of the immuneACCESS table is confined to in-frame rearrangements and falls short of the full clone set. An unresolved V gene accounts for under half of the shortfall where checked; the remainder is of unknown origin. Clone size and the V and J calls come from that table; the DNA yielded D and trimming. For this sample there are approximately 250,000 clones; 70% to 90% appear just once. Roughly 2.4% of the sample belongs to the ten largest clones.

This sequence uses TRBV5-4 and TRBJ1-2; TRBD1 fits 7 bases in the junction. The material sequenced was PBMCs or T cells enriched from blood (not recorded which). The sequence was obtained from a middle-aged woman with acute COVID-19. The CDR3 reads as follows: CASSLVEGATIGYTF. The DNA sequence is TGTGCCAGCAGCTTGGTAGAGGGGGCAACTATTGGCTACACCTTC.